This is a list of T cell receptor beta chains from one sample in a study of long-term antiretroviral therapy in people with HIV. Libraries were prepared by immunoSEQ multiplex PCR; TCRdb keeps only in-frame clonotypes and omits some of them. The data show roughly 29,000 clones, 80% seen once. This specimen consisted of unsorted PBMCs, obtained 0.3 years after starting antiretroviral therapy. All receptors come from a man aged 35-49 years with HIV. Both conserved end residues are part of each CDR3. A D gene is named only where the DNA matches it firmly. Rows give clone size only sometimes, using once, few, many, or a class for an expanded clone.

cdr3_nt,cdr3_aa,cdr3_length,clone_size,j_call,d_call,v_call
TGTGCCAGCAGCTTAGGGACGGGGGGCCTACACACAGATACGCAGTATTTT,CASSLGTGGLHTDTQYF,17,-,TRBJ2-3,-,TRBV7-9
TGTGCCAGCAGCCGTCGACAGGGGGGGGACTATGGCTACACCTTC,CASSRRQGGDYGYTF,15,-,TRBJ1-2,TRBD1,TRBV5-4
TGTGCCATCAGTGAGTCAGGACAGGGGGCTGAAAAACTGTTTTTT,CAISESGQGAEKLFF,15,-,TRBJ1-4,TRBD1,TRBV10-3
TGCGCCAGCAGCGAATCCGGGACAGGTAGCAATCAGCCCCAGCATTTT,CASSESGTGSNQPQHF,16,few,TRBJ1-5,TRBD1,TRBV4-1
TGTGCCAGCAGTTACTCAACGGGGATTGGCTACACCTTC,CASSYSTGIGYTF,13,-,TRBJ1-2,-,TRBV6-5
TGTGCCAGCAGCTTAGTAAGTGGTACGCTTCGGGAAAAACTGTTTTTT,CASSLVSGTLREKLFF,16,-,TRBJ1-4,-,TRBV11-2
TGCGCCAGCAAATTCGAGGCAGGCCGATCCTACGAGCAGTACTTC,CASKFEAGRSYEQYF,15,few,TRBJ2-7,-,TRBV5-1
TGCGCCAGCAGCCCGACAGGGGAACGGGTAAGTCAGCCCCAGCATTTT,CASSPTGERVSQPQHF,16,-,TRBJ1-5,TRBD1,TRBV4-1
TGTGCCAGTAGTATTTACAATGAGCAGTTCTTC,CASSIYNEQFF,11,-,TRBJ2-1,-,TRBV19
TGTGCCAGCACCCTGCCGGGGGGCTACACCGGGGAGCTGTTTTTT,CASTLPGGYTGELFF,15,-,TRBJ2-2,-,TRBV7-2
TGTGCCAGCAGCTACCGGGACCGAGATCAGCCCCAGCATTTT,CASSYRDRDQPQHF,14,few,TRBJ1-5,-,TRBV5-6
TGTGCCAGCAGCTTCTTATTGGGGGGCGGCCAGACCCAGTACTTC,CASSFLLGGGQTQYF,15,-,TRBJ2-5,-,TRBV5-5
TGTGCCAGTGGTACCGGGACGGGCACAGATACGCAGTATTTT,CASGTGTGTDTQYF,14,-,TRBJ2-3,-,TRBV19
TGCAGCGTCGTTTCGGGACGGCTGAACACTGAAGCTTTCTTT,CSVVSGRLNTEAFF,14,-,TRBJ1-1,-,TRBV29-1
TGTGCCAGCAGCTTAGAAGTGGGTAATTCACCCCTCCACTTT,CASSLEVGNSPLHF,14,-,TRBJ1-6,-,TRBV7-2
TGTGCCAGCAGTGGAGGTACCTCTAGCACAGATACGCAGTATTTT,CASSGGTSSTDTQYF,15,once,TRBJ2-3,-,TRBV25-1
TGTGCCAGCAGCGTTCCACTAGCGGGGGGCACAGATACGCAGTATTTT,CASSVPLAGGTDTQYF,16,-,TRBJ2-3,TRBD2,TRBV9
TGTGCCAGCAGTTTCGCGAGCGGAAACAAAAACATTCAGTACTTC,CASSFASGNKNIQYF,15,-,TRBJ2-4,-,TRBV28
TGTGCCAGCAGCTCCGGCGGAAACACCATATATTTT,CASSSGGNTIYF,12,-,TRBJ1-3,-,TRBV11-3
TGTGCCAGCAGATATGGACGGAACACTGAAGCTTTCTTT,CASRYGRNTEAFF,13,-,TRBJ1-1,-,TRBV6-5
TGCGCCAGCAGCCAAGGGGGAGGCTACCCCGGGGAGCTGTTTTTT,CASSQGGGYPGELFF,15,-,TRBJ2-2,-,TRBV4-1
TGCGCCAGCAGCCGGCTAGCGGGAGAAGGAGAGACCCAGTACTTC,CASSRLAGEGETQYF,15,once,TRBJ2-5,TRBD2,TRBV4-1
TGTGCCACCAGCAGAGATGTGGCAGCCCTACTTTATGGCTACACCTTC,CATSRDVAALLYGYTF,16,once,TRBJ1-2,-,TRBV15
TGTGCCAGCTCACCGGGGACAGGCCAAGAGCAGTACTTC,CASSPGTGQEQYF,13,-,TRBJ2-7,TRBD1,TRBV18
TGTGCCAGTAGTATAGCTCTACGGGGTGAGCAGTTCTTC,CASSIALRGEQFF,13,-,TRBJ2-1,-,TRBV19
TGCGCCAGCAGCTCAGGACTAGCGGGAAATGAGCAGTTCTTC,CASSSGLAGNEQFF,14,-,TRBJ2-1,TRBD2,TRBV5-1
TGTGCCAGCAGCTTAGCCAGAACGGACAGGGGGTATGAGCAGTTCTTC,CASSLARTDRGYEQFF,16,-,TRBJ2-1,TRBD1,TRBV7-9
TGTGCCAGCACCAAAGGCGCCGGCCAATGGACAGTCATGAACACTGAAGCTTTCTTT,CASTKGAGQWTVMNTEAFF,19,-,TRBJ1-1,-,TRBV5-4
TGTGCCAGCAGCCAAGCTGACCCTTATGCTAATGAAAAACTGTTTTTT,CASSQADPYANEKLFF,16,-,TRBJ1-4,-,TRBV14
TGTGCCAGCTCACCCTTCGGCGCCTACGAGCAGTACTTC,CASSPFGAYEQYF,13,-,TRBJ2-7,-,TRBV18
TGTGCCAGCTCACCGGTCACAGGGATGGCTGGAAACACCATATATTTT,CASSPVTGMAGNTIYF,16,-,TRBJ1-3,-,TRBV18
TGTGCCAGCAGCCGTGGACACTCCTACGAGCAGTACTTC,CASSRGHSYEQYF,13,-,TRBJ2-7,-,TRBV6-5
TGTGCCAGCAGTGAAGCCCACAGCTCCTACGAGCAGTACTTC,CASSEAHSSYEQYF,14,-,TRBJ2-7,-,TRBV6-1
TGTGCCAGCAGCTGGACAGGGGACACTGAAGCTTTCTTT,CASSWTGDTEAFF,13,-,TRBJ1-1,TRBD1,TRBV27
TGTGCCAGCAGCTTAGGGGTCGCTGGAACCGGGGAGCTGTTTTTT,CASSLGVAGTGELFF,15,-,TRBJ2-2,-,TRBV11-3
TGTGCCAGCAGTTGGGACAGGGGCTCTGGGGCCAACGTCCTGACTTTC,CASSWDRGSGANVLTF,16,-,TRBJ2-6,TRBD1,TRBV6-6
TGTGCCAGCATTGATGACAGTCTCAATCAGCCCCAGCATTTT,CASIDDSLNQPQHF,14,-,TRBJ1-5,-,TRBV6-1
TGTGCCAGCAGGCACAGGGACTCCTACGAGCAGTACTTC,CASRHRDSYEQYF,13,once,TRBJ2-7,-,TRBV6-5
TGTGCCAGCAGCTTAGGGTCGGAAACCTACGAGCAGTACTTC,CASSLGSETYEQYF,14,-,TRBJ2-7,-,TRBV11-3
TGTGCCATCTCCCAGGGGCTTTATAGCAATCAGCCCCAGCATTTT,CAISQGLYSNQPQHF,15,-,TRBJ1-5,-,TRBV6-1
TGTGCCAGCAGCTTGGAGCAAGATCAGCCCCAGCATTTT,CASSLEQDQPQHF,13,-,TRBJ1-5,-,TRBV5-5
TGTGCCAGCTCACCCTTGGGACGGGACTACGAGCAGTACTTC,CASSPLGRDYEQYF,14,-,TRBJ2-7,-,TRBV18
TGCGCCAGCAGCCAAGATAGCCGGGAGGGCCCCAATGAGCAGTTCTTC,CASSQDSREGPNEQFF,16,-,TRBJ2-1,TRBD2,TRBV4-3
TGCGCCAGCACAAAAGGACTAGCGGGCACCGGGGAGCTGTTTTTT,CASTKGLAGTGELFF,15,-,TRBJ2-2,TRBD2,TRBV10-2
TGTGCCAGCAGCTTGGGGGGGCCGTATGGCTACACCTTC,CASSLGGPYGYTF,13,-,TRBJ1-2,-,TRBV7-8
TGCGCCAGCAGCCAAGAGGGGGCCCCCTTCAACACCGGGGAGCTGTTTTTT,CASSQEGAPFNTGELFF,17,-,TRBJ2-2,-,TRBV4-1
TGTGCCAGCAGCTTAGCCCTAGGGCATGAGCAGTTCTTC,CASSLALGHEQFF,13,-,TRBJ2-1,-,TRBV11-2
TGTGCCAGCAGCTTAGACTTCAAGCGGGGGGGATACAATGAGCAGTTCTTC,CASSLDFKRGGYNEQFF,17,-,TRBJ2-1,TRBD2,TRBV7-2